This T cell receptor (beta chain) was recovered during a study of blood T cell repertoires in COVID-19. Overall study context: Acute-phase and convalescent COVID-19 samples originated in the United States, Italy and Spain. T cells, B-cell-depleted T cells, or PBMCs provided the cDNA or gDNA that served as material.

Original processing notes: By means of reference gene primer amplification, nucleated cell counts were estimated. The method was immunoSEQ multiplex PCR; TCRdb's version includes in-frame clones alone and lacks a portion of them. V and J calls and clone size are those listed in that table; D and trimming were worked out from the DNA. This table holds under 95,000 clones, roughly 84% found once. The V and J ends lost 5 bases and 6 bases respectively, with 11 bases between them. The CDR3 runs to 13 residues. Germline lookup yields CDR1 SGHVS and CDR2 FQNEAQ. The sequencing input was peripheral blood. The clonotype originates from a woman of 80 years or more with active or convalescent COVID-19. This sequence joins TRBV7-8 and TRBJ1-5; maybe TRBD1 (6 bases). The CDR3 here is CASSQGGSQPQHF. The CDR3 region has the DNA TGTGCCAGCAGCCAAGGGGGTAGTCAGCCCCAGCATTTT.